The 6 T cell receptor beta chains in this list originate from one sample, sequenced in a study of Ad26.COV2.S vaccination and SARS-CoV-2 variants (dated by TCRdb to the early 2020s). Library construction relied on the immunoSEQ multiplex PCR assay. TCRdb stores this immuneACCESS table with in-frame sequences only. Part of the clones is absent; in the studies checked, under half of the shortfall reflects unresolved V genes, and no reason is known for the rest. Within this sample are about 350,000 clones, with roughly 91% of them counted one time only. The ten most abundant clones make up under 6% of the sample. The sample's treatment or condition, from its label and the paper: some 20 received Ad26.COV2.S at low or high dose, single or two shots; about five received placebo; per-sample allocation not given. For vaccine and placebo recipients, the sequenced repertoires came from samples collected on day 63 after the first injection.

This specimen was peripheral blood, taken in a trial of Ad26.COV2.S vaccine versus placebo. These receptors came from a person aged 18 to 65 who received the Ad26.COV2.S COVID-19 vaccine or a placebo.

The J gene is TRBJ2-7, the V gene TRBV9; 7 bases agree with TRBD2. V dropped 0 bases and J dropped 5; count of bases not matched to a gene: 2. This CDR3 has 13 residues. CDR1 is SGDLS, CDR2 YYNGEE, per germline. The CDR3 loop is CASSVGLADEQYF. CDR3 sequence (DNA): TGTGCCAGCAGCGTAGGTCTAGCGGACGAGCAGTACTTC.

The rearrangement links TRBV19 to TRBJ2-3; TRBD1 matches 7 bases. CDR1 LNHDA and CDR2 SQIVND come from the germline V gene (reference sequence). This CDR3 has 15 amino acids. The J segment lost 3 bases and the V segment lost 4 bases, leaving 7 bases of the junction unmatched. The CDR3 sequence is CASSTRQGTTDTQYF. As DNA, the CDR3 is TGTGCCAGTAGTACAAGACAGGGAACGACAGATACGCAGTATTTT.

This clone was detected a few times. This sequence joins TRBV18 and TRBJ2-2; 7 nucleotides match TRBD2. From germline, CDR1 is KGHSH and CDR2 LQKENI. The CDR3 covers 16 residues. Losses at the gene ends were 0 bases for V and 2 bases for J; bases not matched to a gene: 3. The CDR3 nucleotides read TGTGCCAGCTCACCACCGCGGGGGATCAACACCGGGGAGCTGTTTTTT. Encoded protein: CASSPPRGINTGELFF. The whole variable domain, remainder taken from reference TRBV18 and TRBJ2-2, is NAGVMQNPRHLVRRRGQEARLRCSPMKGHSHVYWYRQLPEEGLKFMVYLQKENIIDESGMPKERFSAEFPKEGPSILRIQQVVRGDSAAYFCASSPPRGINTGELFFGEGSRLTVL.

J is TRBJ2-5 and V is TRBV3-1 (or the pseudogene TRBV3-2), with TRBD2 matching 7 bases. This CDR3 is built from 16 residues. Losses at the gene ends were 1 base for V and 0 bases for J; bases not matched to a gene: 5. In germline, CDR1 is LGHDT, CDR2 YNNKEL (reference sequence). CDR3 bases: TGTGCCAGCAGCCAAGTTCCTAGCGGTTACCAAGAGACCCAGTACTTC. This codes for CASSQVPSGYQETQYF.

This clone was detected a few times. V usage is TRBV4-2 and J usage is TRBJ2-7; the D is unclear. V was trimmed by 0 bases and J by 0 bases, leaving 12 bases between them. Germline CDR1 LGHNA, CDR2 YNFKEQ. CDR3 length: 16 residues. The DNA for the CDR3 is TGTGCCAGCAGCCAAGATGCGCAGGATAGCTCCTACGAGCAGTACTTC. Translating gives CASSQDAQDSSYEQYF.

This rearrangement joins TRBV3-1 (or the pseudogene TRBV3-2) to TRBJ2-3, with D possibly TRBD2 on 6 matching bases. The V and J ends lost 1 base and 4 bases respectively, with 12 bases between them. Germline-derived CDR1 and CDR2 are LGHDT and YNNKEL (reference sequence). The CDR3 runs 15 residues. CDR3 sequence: CASSQAASAADTQYF. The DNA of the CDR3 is TGTGCCAGCAGCCAAGCGGCTAGCGCCGCAGATACGCAGTATTTT.